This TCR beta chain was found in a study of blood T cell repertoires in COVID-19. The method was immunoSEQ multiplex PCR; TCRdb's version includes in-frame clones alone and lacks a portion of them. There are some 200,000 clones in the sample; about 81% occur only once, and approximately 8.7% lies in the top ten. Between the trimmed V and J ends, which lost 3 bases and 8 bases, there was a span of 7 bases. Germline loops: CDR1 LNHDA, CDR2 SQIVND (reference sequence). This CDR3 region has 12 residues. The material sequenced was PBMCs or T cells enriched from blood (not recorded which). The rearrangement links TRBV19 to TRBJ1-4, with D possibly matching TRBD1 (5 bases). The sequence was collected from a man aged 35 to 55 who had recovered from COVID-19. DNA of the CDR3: TGTGCCAGTAGTATCGGGGGGGAAAAACTGTTTTTT. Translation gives CASSIGGEKLFF. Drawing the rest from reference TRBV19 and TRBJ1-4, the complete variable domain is DGGITQSPKYLFRKEGQNVTLSCEQNLNHDAMYWYRQDPGQGLRLIYYSQIVNDFQKGDIAEGYSVSREKKESFPLTVTSAQKNPTAFYLCASSIGGEKLFFGSGTQLSVL.